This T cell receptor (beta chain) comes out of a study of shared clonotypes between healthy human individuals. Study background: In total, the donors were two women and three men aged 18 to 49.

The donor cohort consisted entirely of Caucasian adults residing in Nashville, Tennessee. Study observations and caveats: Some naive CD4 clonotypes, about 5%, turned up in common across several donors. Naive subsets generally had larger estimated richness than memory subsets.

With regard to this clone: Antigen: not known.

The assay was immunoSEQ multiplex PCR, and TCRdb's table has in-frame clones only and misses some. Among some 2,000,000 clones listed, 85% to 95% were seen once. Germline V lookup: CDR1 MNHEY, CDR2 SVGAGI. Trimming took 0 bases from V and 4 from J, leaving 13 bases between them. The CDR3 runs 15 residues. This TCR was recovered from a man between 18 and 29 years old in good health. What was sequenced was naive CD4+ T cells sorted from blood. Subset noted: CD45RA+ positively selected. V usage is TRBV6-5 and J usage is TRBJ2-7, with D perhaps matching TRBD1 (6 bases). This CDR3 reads CASSYSGKGDYEQYF. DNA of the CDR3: TGTGCCAGCAGTTACTCGGGCAAGGGGGATTACGAGCAGTACTTC.